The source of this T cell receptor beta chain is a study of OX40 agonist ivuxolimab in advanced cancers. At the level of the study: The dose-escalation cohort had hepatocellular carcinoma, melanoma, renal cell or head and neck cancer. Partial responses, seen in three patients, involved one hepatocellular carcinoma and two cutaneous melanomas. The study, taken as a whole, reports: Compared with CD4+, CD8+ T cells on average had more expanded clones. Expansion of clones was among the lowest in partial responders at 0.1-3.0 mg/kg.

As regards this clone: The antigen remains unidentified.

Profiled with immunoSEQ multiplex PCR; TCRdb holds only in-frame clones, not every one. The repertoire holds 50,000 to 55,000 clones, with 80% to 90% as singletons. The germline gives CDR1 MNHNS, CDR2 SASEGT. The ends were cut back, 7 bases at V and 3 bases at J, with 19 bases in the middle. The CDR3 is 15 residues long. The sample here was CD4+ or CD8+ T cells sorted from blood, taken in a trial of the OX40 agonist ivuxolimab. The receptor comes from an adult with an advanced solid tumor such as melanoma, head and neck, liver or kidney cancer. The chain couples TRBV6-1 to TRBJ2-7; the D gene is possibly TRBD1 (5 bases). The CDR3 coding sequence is TGTGCCAGCAAGTCAAGTCTCGACAGAATCTACGAGCAGTACGTC. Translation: CASKSSLDRIYEQYV.